This T cell receptor (beta chain) stems from a study of CD8+ T cells in alopecia areata. Treatment meaning: oral pan-JAK inhibitor, 5-10 mg twice daily. Isolation of CD4+ and CD8+ T cells from PBMCs was achieved by sorting. Comment on this clone: Its antigen is undetermined. The sample contains more than one DNA sequence encoding this CDR3.

The authors extracted RNA and reverse transcribed it into cDNA as the sequencing template. Profiling relied on immunoSEQ multiplex PCR, and the TCRdb table lists in-frame clones only, not all of them. The sample contains over 250,000 clones, 50% to 75% of which appear only once. Study-wide results and limits: Greater clonality was observed in lesional scalp samples, especially alopecia totalis/universalis, versus normal scalp.

The V segment lost 4 bases and the J segment 1 base; nucleotides outside the gene matches: 4. CDR1 is SGDLS and CDR2 is YYNGEE in the germline V gene. This CDR3 has 14 amino acids. The material sequenced was CD4+ T cells sorted from blood, taken at roughly week 53, from a patient treated with tofacitinib. The chain links TRBV9 to TRBJ2-5; 7 nucleotides align to TRBD1. This TCR came from a human donor with alopecia areata. CDR3 sequence reads: CASSPRQGQETQYF. As DNA, the CDR3 is TGTGCCAGCAGCCCCAGACAGGGCCAAGAGACCCAGTACTTC.